A selection of T cell receptor beta chains follows, all from one sample in a study of TIL therapy for anti-PD-1-resistant metastatic lung cancer. Using immunoSEQ multiplex PCR, the repertoire was profiled, and TCRdb retains in-frame clones only, with some absent. Here the sample spans roughly 11,000 clones, 80% being singletons. The material sequenced was blood, taken at baseline. The receptors were gathered from a person aged 25 to 85 with non-small cell lung cancer. Both conserved end residues are part of each CDR3. Fields, in order: clone size, V gene, D gene, J gene, CDR3 length, CDR3 protein, CDR3 DNA. D genes are given only for firm matches. Only part of the rows carry a size: once, few, many, or a class if the clone is expanded.

clone size: -
V gene: TRBV18
D gene: -
J gene: TRBJ1-5
CDR3 length: 15
CDR3 protein: CASSPQEFSNQPQHF
CDR3 DNA: TGTGCCAGCTCACCACAGGAATTTAGCAATCAGCCCCAGCATTTT

clone size: -
V gene: TRBV27
D gene: TRBD1
J gene: TRBJ2-7
CDR3 length: 15
CDR3 protein: CASSTWDRGTYEQYF
CDR3 DNA: TGTGCCAGCAGTACTTGGGACAGGGGGACGTACGAGCAGTACTTC

clone size: -
V gene: TRBV7-6
D gene: TRBD1
J gene: TRBJ1-1
CDR3 length: 14
CDR3 protein: CASSRGQANTEAFF
CDR3 DNA: TGTGCCAGCAGCCGCGGACAGGCGAACACTGAAGCTTTCTTT

clone size: -
V gene: TRBV5-4
D gene: TRBD2
J gene: TRBJ2-3
CDR3 length: 14
CDR3 protein: CASSQGLVGDTQYF
CDR3 DNA: TGTGCCAGCAGCCAGGGACTAGTGGGAGATACGCAGTATTTT

clone size: -
V gene: TRBV11-1
D gene: -
J gene: TRBJ2-1
CDR3 length: 17
CDR3 protein: CASSLDDRPLDYNEQFF
CDR3 DNA: TGTGCCAGCAGCTTGGACGATAGACCGCTGGATTACAATGAGCAGTTCTTC

clone size: -
V gene: TRBV11-2
D gene: TRBD2
J gene: TRBJ2-1
CDR3 length: 14
CDR3 protein: CACSRLAGGNEQFF
CDR3 DNA: TGTGCCTGCTCCAGACTAGCGGGAGGAAATGAGCAGTTCTTC

clone size: -
V gene: TRBV2
D gene: -
J gene: TRBJ1-5
CDR3 length: 14
CDR3 protein: CASSELGDMQPQHF
CDR3 DNA: TGTGCCAGCAGTGAACTAGGAGATATGCAGCCCCAGCATTTT

clone size: few
V gene: TRBV11-2
D gene: -
J gene: TRBJ1-1
CDR3 length: 15
CDR3 protein: CASSLVGGLITEAFF
CDR3 DNA: TGTGCCAGCAGCTTAGTGGGGGGTCTTATCACTGAAGCTTTCTTT

clone size: -
V gene: TRBV4-1
D gene: -
J gene: TRBJ1-4
CDR3 length: 15
CDR3 protein: CASSQDGRGREKLFF
CDR3 DNA: TGCGCCAGCAGCCAAGATGGGAGGGGAAGGGAAAAACTGTTTTTT

clone size: -
V gene: TRBV5-1
D gene: TRBD1
J gene: TRBJ1-1
CDR3 length: 16
CDR3 protein: CASSLGPTGGNTEAFF
CDR3 DNA: TGCGCCAGCAGCTTGGGGCCCACAGGGGGCAACACTGAAGCTTTCTTT

clone size: -
V gene: TRBV7-6
D gene: TRBD1
J gene: TRBJ2-4
CDR3 length: 14
CDR3 protein: CAIPPDRDRDIQYF
CDR3 DNA: TGTGCCATCCCACCCGACCGGGACAGGGACATTCAGTACTTC

clone size: -
V gene: TRBV18
D gene: -
J gene: TRBJ2-5
CDR3 length: 15
CDR3 protein: CASSPPNGQEETQYF
CDR3 DNA: TGTGCCAGCTCACCACCTAACGGACAAGAAGAGACCCAGTACTTC

clone size: -
V gene: TRBV6-5
D gene: TRBD1
J gene: TRBJ1-2
CDR3 length: 14
CDR3 protein: CASRAGGSGGGYTF
CDR3 DNA: TGTGCCAGCAGGGCAGGGGGCTCAGGGGGTGGCTACACCTTC

clone size: -
V gene: TRBV30
D gene: TRBD1
J gene: TRBJ1-6
CDR3 length: 15
CDR3 protein: CAWRQTGGENSPLHF
CDR3 DNA: TGTGCCTGGAGACAGACAGGGGGCGAGAATTCACCCCTCCACTTT

clone size: -
V gene: TRBV5-4
D gene: -
J gene: TRBJ2-5
CDR3 length: 15
CDR3 protein: CASSASRAVQETQYF
CDR3 DNA: TGTGCCAGCAGCGCTAGTAGGGCTGTGCAAGAGACCCAGTACTTC

clone size: -
V gene: TRBV21-1
D gene: -
J gene: TRBJ2-7
CDR3 length: 14
CDR3 protein: CASSLNGAPYEQYF
CDR3 DNA: TGTGCCAGCAGCCTAAACGGGGCGCCGTACGAGCAGTACTTC

clone size: -
V gene: TRBV5-1
D gene: -
J gene: TRBJ2-6
CDR3 length: 15
CDR3 protein: CASSRTDSGANVLTF
CDR3 DNA: TGCGCCAGCAGCAGAACGGACAGTGGGGCCAACGTCCTGACTTTC

clone size: -
V gene: TRBV4-2
D gene: -
J gene: TRBJ1-1
CDR3 length: 13
CDR3 protein: CASSHHRDTEAFF
CDR3 DNA: TGTGCCAGCAGCCACCATAGGGACACTGAAGCTTTCTTT

clone size: -
V gene: TRBV11-1
D gene: TRBD2
J gene: TRBJ2-5
CDR3 length: 15
CDR3 protein: CASSQLAGDRETQYF
CDR3 DNA: TGTGCCAGCAGCCAGCTAGCGGGAGATAGAGAGACCCAGTACTTC

clone size: -
V gene: TRBV27
D gene: TRBD2
J gene: TRBJ2-7
CDR3 length: 15
CDR3 protein: CASSASGTSRYEQYF
CDR3 DNA: TGTGCCAGCAGTGCTTCCGGGACTAGCCGGTACGAGCAGTACTTC

clone size: -
V gene: TRBV19
D gene: TRBD2
J gene: TRBJ2-3
CDR3 length: 17
CDR3 protein: CASSIPGLVGEGDTQYF
CDR3 DNA: TGTGCCAGTAGTATACCCGGACTAGTAGGCGAAGGAGATACGCAGTATTTT

clone size: few
V gene: TRBV4-2
D gene: -
J gene: TRBJ1-2
CDR3 length: 15
CDR3 protein: CASSQDRDRGMGYTF
CDR3 DNA: TGTGCCAGCAGCCAAGACCGGGACCGCGGAATGGGCTACACCTTC

clone size: -
V gene: TRBV6-4
D gene: TRBD2
J gene: TRBJ2-5
CDR3 length: 15
CDR3 protein: CASSDFAGGRETQYF
CDR3 DNA: TGTGCCAGCAGTGACTTCGCGGGAGGCCGGGAGACCCAGTACTTC

clone size: -
V gene: TRBV27
D gene: TRBD1
J gene: TRBJ2-7
CDR3 length: 15
CDR3 protein: CASSLVGTVAYEQYF
CDR3 DNA: TGTGCCAGCAGTTTAGTGGGGACAGTTGCCTACGAGCAGTACTTC

clone size: -
V gene: TRBV5-5
D gene: TRBD2
J gene: TRBJ2-5
CDR3 length: 17
CDR3 protein: CASSLAVVAGAGETQYF
CDR3 DNA: TGTGCCAGCAGCTTGGCCGTGGTAGCGGGAGCCGGGGAGACCCAGTACTTC

clone size: -
V gene: TRBV6-5
D gene: TRBD1
J gene: TRBJ2-1
CDR3 length: 14
CDR3 protein: CASRFSQGANEQFF
CDR3 DNA: TGTGCCAGCCGCTTCAGCCAGGGGGCCAATGAGCAGTTCTTC

clone size: -
V gene: TRBV15
D gene: TRBD1
J gene: TRBJ1-4
CDR3 length: 16
CDR3 protein: CATSNRQGPTNEKLFF
CDR3 DNA: TGTGCCACCAGCAACCGACAGGGGCCAACTAATGAAAAACTGTTTTTT